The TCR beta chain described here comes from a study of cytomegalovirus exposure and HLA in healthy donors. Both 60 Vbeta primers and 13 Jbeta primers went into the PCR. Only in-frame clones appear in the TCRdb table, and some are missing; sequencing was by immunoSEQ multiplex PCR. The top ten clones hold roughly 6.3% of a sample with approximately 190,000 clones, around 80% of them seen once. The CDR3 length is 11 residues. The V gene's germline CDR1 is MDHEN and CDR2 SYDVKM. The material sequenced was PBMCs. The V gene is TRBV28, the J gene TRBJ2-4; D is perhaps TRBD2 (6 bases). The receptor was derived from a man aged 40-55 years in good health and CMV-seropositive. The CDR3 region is CAGGPKNIQYF. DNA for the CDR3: TGTGCGGGAGGACCCAAAAACATTCAGTACTTC.